These 26 T cell receptor beta chains came from one sample sequenced in a study of monozygotic twins with inflammatory bowel disease. Each CDR3 protein gets one entry in TCRdb, which reprocessed the 5' RACE reads and gives no DNA. This table holds about 330,000 distinct CDR3 sequences. The sample taken for sequencing was blood. These receptors were obtained from a human donor with ulcerative colitis or Crohn's disease, or a healthy co-twin of an affected twin (not recorded which).

The rearrangement uses TRBV12-3 or TRBV12-4 and TRBJ2-2; TCRdb lists TRBD1, though no DNA is available to test this call. The CDR3 is 18 residues long. The CDR3 is CASSSPRGGQTNTGELFF.

The V call is TRBV3-1, the J call TRBJ2-1; TCRdb's D call, TRBD2, is unchecked because there is no DNA. This CDR3 has 11 amino acids. Germline V lookup: CDR1 LGHDT, CDR2 YNNKEL (reference sequence). The CDR3 region is CASAGAFEQFF.

The chain is built from TRBV2 and TRBJ1-1. CDR3 size: 15 residues. Germline V gives CDR1 SNHLY, CDR2 FYNNEI. The CDR3 here is CASSEQRNMNTEDFF.

The V and J genes are TRBV12-3 or TRBV12-4 and TRBJ1-3; TCRdb proposes TRBD1, but this gene call is untestable without DNA. The CDR3 has 12 amino acids. This CDR3 reads CASAVDGNTIYF.

This chain connects TRBV5-5 to TRBJ2-5; TCRdb names TRBD1, which stays unverified in the absence of DNA. Germline V gene sequence: CDR1 SGHKS, CDR2 YYEKEE (reference sequence). The CDR3 sequence is 13 residues long. CDR3 region: CASSPQGQETQYF.

The V call is TRBV7-9, the J call TRBJ2-1; TCRdb calls TRBD1, which cannot be checked without DNA. The V gene's germline CDR1 is SEHNR and CDR2 FQNEAQ (reference sequence). The CDR3 extends over 15 amino acids. The CDR3 loop is CASSPGTGGYNEQFF.

The chain employs TRBV4-3 and TRBJ2-3. Germline CDR1 is LGHNA and CDR2 is YSLEER. The CDR3 consists of 14 residues. The CDR3 protein is CASSQDLYTDTQYF.

The chain combines TRBV7-2 with TRBJ1-1. CDR1 and CDR2 (germline): SGHTA, FQGNSA. The CDR3 covers 12 residues. The CDR3 loop is CASSPSRIRAFF.

This chain uses TRBV24-1 with TRBJ2-3. The CDR3 runs to 16 residues. The germline gives CDR1 KGHDR, CDR2 SFDVKD. The CDR3: CATSDYGFSTTDTQYF.

CDR3 amino acids: CAISEAGRDYGYTF. The J gene is TRBJ1-2, the V gene TRBV10-3. Germline-derived CDR1 and CDR2 are ENHRY and SYGVKD. The CDR3 length is 14 residues.

The chain recombines TRBV20-1 with TRBJ2-5; TCRdb gives TRBD2 as the D gene, but with no DNA this cannot be confirmed. Germline CDR1 and CDR2: DFQATT and SNEGSKA (reference sequence). The CDR3 covers 16 residues. CDR3 sequence reads: CSAPLPIAGTKETQYF.

The CDR3 sequence: CATLGQGTGVREQFF. The rearrangement uses TRBV28 and TRBJ2-1; lacking DNA, the TRBD1 call made by TCRdb goes unchecked. The length of the CDR3 is 15 residues. Germline V gives CDR1 MDHEN, CDR2 SYDVKM.

The chain combines TRBV20-1 with TRBJ1-2; TCRdb's D call of TRBD1 is untestable without DNA. The CDR3 spans 13 residues. Germline V gene sequence: CDR1 DFQATT, CDR2 SNEGSKA (reference sequence). CDR3 protein: CSALRTGIYGYTF.

V is TRBV5-5 and J is TRBJ2-3. CDR3 length: 13 residues. Germline V gene data show CDR1 as SGHKS and CDR2 as YYEKEE (reference sequence). The CDR3 sequence is CASSYYNTDTQYF.

The rearrangement uses TRBV12-3 or TRBV12-4 and TRBJ1-5; absent DNA, TCRdb's TRBD1 call cannot be checked. CDR3 size: 12 residues. The CDR3 region is CASSGPGQPQHF.

The V and J genes are TRBV12-3 or TRBV12-4 and TRBJ2-3. CDR3 length equals 11 residues. CDR3 loop: CASSFGNTQYF.

This chain's CDR3 is CASSPALAGGNEQFF. V is TRBV28 and J is TRBJ2-1; TCRdb selects TRBD2, and the lack of DNA leaves this call unchecked. This CDR3 is 15 amino acids long. Germline-derived CDR1 and CDR2 are MDHEN and SYDVKM.

The chain has TRBV5-1 and TRBJ2-3; there is no DNA to check the TCRdb D call of TRBD2. Germline-derived CDR1 and CDR2 are SGHRS and YFSETQ. This CDR3 contains 19 residues. The CDR3 sequence is CASSFPSGVSSTSTDTQYF.

This chain joins TRBV21-1 and TRBJ2-6. TRBV21-1 is a pseudogene. The CDR3 is 15 residues long. The CDR3 here is CASTIPSSGANVLTF.

The V and J genes are TRBV2 and TRBJ2-2. Germline values: CDR1 SNHLY, CDR2 FYNNEI. The CDR3 loop spans 15 amino acids. CDR3 amino acids: CASSELGMNTGELFF.

This clonotype ranks as medium-sized in terms of frequency. The CDR3 sequence: CASSQKDDGSYEQYF. The chain is built from TRBV4-2 and TRBJ2-7. The V gene's germline CDR1 is LGHNA and CDR2 YNFKEQ. The CDR3 has 15 residues.

The V and J genes are TRBV5-1 and TRBJ2-5; without DNA, the TCRdb call of TRBD1 cannot be checked. This CDR3 comprises 15 residues. Germline V CDR1 and CDR2: SGHRS, YFSETQ. The CDR3 sequence is CASSLGAKIQETQYF.

The V call is TRBV2, the J call TRBJ1-1. Germline V gene sequence: CDR1 SNHLY, CDR2 FYNNEI. There are 14 residues in the CDR3. The CDR3 is CASSEVIKNTEAFF.

The rearrangement uses TRBV20-1 and TRBJ1-1; TCRdb proposes TRBD1, but this gene call is untestable without DNA. Germline V gives CDR1 DFQATT, CDR2 SNEGSKA (reference sequence). The CDR3 extends over 15 amino acids. This CDR3 reads CSARENRNSNTEAFF.

This rearrangement joins TRBV12-3 or TRBV12-4 to TRBJ1-1. The CDR3 spans 13 residues. CDR3: CASSSSMNTEAFF.

This chain links TRBV20-1 with TRBJ2-2; there is no DNA to check the TCRdb D call of TRBD1. Germline-derived CDR1 and CDR2 are DFQATT and SNEGSKA (reference sequence). CDR3 length equals 16 residues. The CDR3 is CSARRLQGAYTGELFF.